This TCR beta chain was found in a study of T cells in Graves' hyperthyroidism and ophthalmopathy. Exclusion of a patient resulted from uncontrolled infection, other autoimmune disease, pregnancy or lactation. Each 10 ml fresh peripheral blood draw supplied the PBMCs. There are many counts of this clonotype. What it recognizes is unknown. The study, taken as a whole, reports: Also found in blood were most expanded thyroid clonotypes above 0.001.

Amplification of TCR beta CDR3 regions used RNA as the template. When the TCR CDR3 underwent first-round RT-PCR, the HTBI primer set was used. MiXCR, run by TCRdb on the multiplex PCR reads, gives a single entry per CDR3 protein. The sample lists roughly 380,000 distinct CDR3 sequences; roughly 13% were seen once. Germline V gene sequence: CDR1 DFQATT, CDR2 SNEGSKA (reference sequence). Trimming took off 3 bases at V and 4 bases at J, with 19 bases between the two ends. The CDR3 runs to 16 residues. V usage is TRBV20-1 and J usage is TRBJ1-5, with D possibly being TRBD1 (6 bases). The clonotype was recovered from a man younger than 40 with Graves' hyperthyroidism that later progressed to Graves' ophthalmopathy. Sequencing used blood. The CDR3 coding sequence is TGCAGTGCTAGCGGGGAAATACAGGGATCTAATCAGCCCCAGCATTTT. It yields the protein CSASGEIQGSNQPQHF.